This entry lists 15 T cell receptor beta chains sequenced from one sample in a study of T-cell reconstitution after alpha-beta-depleted transplantation in children (dated by TCRdb to between 2015 and 2016). To prepare the library, PCR was applied. Data came from an Illumina HiSeq 2500. TCR library preparation used molecular barcoding, with unique molecular identifiers applied to normalize quantification of the TCRbeta repertoire. Using fastp at Q25 and MiXCR, TCRdb reprocessed the public reads and kept productive beta chains. Each CDR3 protein appears once, grouped with its most common genes and DNA. This sample comprises approximately 500,000 distinct CDR3 sequences, roughly 10% of them detected only once. Of the sample, 2% to 2.5% falls within the top ten clones. Interpreted using the paper, the treatment or condition label stands for: allogeneic hematopoietic cell transplantation with graft depleted of TCRalphabeta T cells and CD19 B cells.

The source material was PBMCs, sampled before TCRalphabeta/CD19-depleted stem cell transplant. These receptor sequences come from a child younger than 10 with inherited bone marrow failure, due to receive a stem cell transplant.

This clonotype was seen repeatedly, ten times or more. The V and J genes are TRBV9 and TRBJ2-1, with D uncertain. The germline V and J ends were trimmed by 0 bases and 0 bases, with 10 bases remaining between them. Germline assignment: CDR1 SGDLS and CDR2 YYNGEE. The CDR3 has 16 amino acids. In DNA, the CDR3 is TGTGCCAGCAGCGTAGATCGTACGGCCTCCTACAATGAGCAGTTCTTC. Its translation: CASSVDRTASYNEQFF.

This clonotype was picked up many times. The rearrangement joins TRBV12-3 or TRBV12-4 to TRBJ2-5; 7 bases align to TRBD1. With 6 bases clipped from V and 3 bases from J, the junction kept 10 bases outside the gene matches. This CDR3 has 15 residues. CDR3 bases: TGTGCCAGCAGCAAAGACAGGGAGACCAAAGAGACCCAGTACTTC. Its translation is CASSKDRETKETQYF.

J is TRBJ2-2 and V is TRBV5-1, with 9 nucleotides matching TRBD2. V shed 0 bases and J 0 bases; nucleotides not matched to a gene: 0. CDR1 SGHRS and CDR2 YFSETQ come from the germline V gene. CDR3 size: 16 residues. CDR3 in amino acids: CASSLASGANTGELFF. The CDR3 DNA reads TGCGCCAGCAGCTTGGCTAGCGGGGCGAACACCGGGGAGCTGTTTTTT.

This clonotype was picked up many times. CDR3 region: CASSRSSSGANVLTF. The CDR3 nucleotides read TGTGCCAGCAGCCGCAGTAGCTCTGGGGCCAACGTCCTGACTTTC. The rearrangement joins TRBV4-2 to TRBJ2-6; no clear D gene. V was clipped by 4 bases and J by 0 bases, with 7 bases between them. This CDR3 spans 15 amino acids. Germline CDR1 reads LGHNA; CDR2 reads YNFKEQ.

This clonotype was observed at least ten times. The chain couples TRBV5-6 to TRBJ2-1; 15 bases agree with TRBD2. The junction had 6 bases not matched to a gene; V was cut back by 5 bases and J by 3 bases. This CDR3 has 17 amino acids. Germline V gene data show CDR1 as SGHDT and CDR2 as YYEEEE. The CDR3: CASRWTSGREYYNEQFF. The CDR3 nucleotides are TGTGCCAGCAGGTGGACTAGCGGGAGGGAATACTACAATGAGCAGTTCTTC.

This clonotype showed up many times. The chain is built from TRBV7-2 and TRBJ1-6; no clear D. The V gene's germline CDR1 is SGHTA and CDR2 FQGNSA. The ends were cut back, 7 bases at V and 6 bases at J, with 10 bases in the middle. CDR3 length: 13 amino acids. In DNA form, the CDR3 reads TGTGCCAGCACGGGTGTCATTAATTCACCCCTCCACTTT. As protein: CASTGVINSPLHF.

This clonotype was seen many times. This chain uses TRBV5-1 with TRBJ2-1; TRBD2 agrees at 10 bases. Germline CDR1 and CDR2: SGHRS and YFSETQ. The CDR3 has 16 amino acids. Trimming cost V 2 bases and J 4 bases; bases outside gene matches: 6. The CDR3 DNA follows: TGCGCCAGCAGCTTTGCTTCTAGCGGGAGTTACAATGAGCAGTTCTTC. The encoded protein is CASSFASSGSYNEQFF.

Ten or more counts support this clonotype. The chain has TRBV27 and TRBJ2-5, with TRBD2 matching over 8 bases. The V gene end was trimmed by 6 bases and the J gene end by 5 bases; junction bases not matched to a gene: 8. CDR3 length: 14 residues. Germline CDR1 MNHEY, CDR2 SMNVEV (reference sequence). The CDR3: CASRAAGAWETQYF. CDR3 coding DNA: TGTGCCAGCAGAGCAGCGGGAGCCTGGGAGACCCAGTACTTC.

The table lists this clonotype with many counts. The chain uses TRBV4-3 and TRBJ1-2; 7 bases match TRBD1. CDR3 length: 15 amino acids. The trim removed 2 bases at V and 8 bases at J, leaving 11 bases unmatched. CDR1 is LGHNA and CDR2 is YSLEER in the germline V gene. The CDR3: CASSQWDSTLGGYTF. DNA of the CDR3: TGCGCCAGCAGCCAATGGGACAGTACTTTAGGGGGCTACACCTTC.

This clonotype was counted a few times. The chain uses TRBV20-1 and TRBJ2-1; unclear D gene. Trimming took 6 bases from V and 0 from J, leaving 6 bases between them. The CDR3 is made up of 12 amino acids. The germline gives CDR1 DFQATT, CDR2 SNEGSKA (reference sequence). CDR3 sequence: CSARPSYNEQFF. The CDR3 nucleotides are TGCAGTGCCCGTCCCTCCTACAATGAGCAGTTCTTC.

This clonotype was recorded at least ten times. The chain couples TRBV5-5 to TRBJ2-1, with 8 bases identical to TRBD2. Looked up from germline, CDR1 is SGHKS and CDR2 is YYEKEE (reference sequence). The CDR3 loop spans 15 amino acids. After removal of 4 bases from V and 4 bases from J, the junction contained 7 bases not matched to a gene. The chain's CDR3 is CASSLTSGVYNEQFF. CDR3 nucleotide sequence: TGTGCCAGCAGCCTCACTAGCGGAGTTTACAATGAGCAGTTCTTC.

This clonotype was seen a handful of times. The rearrangement links TRBV29-1 to TRBJ2-2; TRBD1 is a possible D gene (6 bases). CDR1 and CDR2 from the germline V gene are SQVTM and ANQGSEA. There are 14 residues in the CDR3. With 5 bases removed from V and 0 bases from J, the gap between germline ends came to 10 bases. CDR3 DNA: TGCAGCGTTTCTGGGGGCCCGAACACCGGGGAGCTGTTTTTT. Protein: CSVSGGPNTGELFF.

This chain uses TRBV6-2 or TRBV6-3 with TRBJ2-1; D is perhaps TRBD1 or TRBD2 (6 bases each). From germline, CDR1 is MNHEY and CDR2 SVGEGT. The V and J ends lost 6 bases and 0 bases respectively, with 15 bases between them. CDR3 length: 16 amino acids. In DNA form, the CDR3 reads TGTGCCAGCAGCCCCGAACAGGGACTCTCCTACAATGAGCAGTTCTTC. It codes for CASSPEQGLSYNEQFF.

This clonotype was found a few times. The genes are TRBV6-6 and TRBJ2-3; unclear D gene. This CDR3 comprises 11 residues. Germline V gene sequence: CDR1 MNHNY, CDR2 SVGAGI (reference sequence). V was trimmed by 8 bases and J by 6 bases, leaving 9 bases between them. CDR3 bases: TGTGCCAGCCTCCTGAGGGATACGCAGTATTTT. Protein: CASLLRDTQYF.

This clonotype was counted ten times or more. The chain links TRBV20-1 to TRBJ2-4; perhaps D is TRBD1 or TRBD2 (5 bases each). The V end was cut by 5 bases, the J end by 0 bases, with 8 bases between. The germline V gene encodes CDR1 DFQATT and CDR2 SNEGSKA (reference sequence). The CDR3 length is 13 residues. CDR3 protein: CSAPGLAKNIQYF. The CDR3 bases are TGCAGTGCTCCGGGGCTAGCCAAAAACATTCAGTACTTC.